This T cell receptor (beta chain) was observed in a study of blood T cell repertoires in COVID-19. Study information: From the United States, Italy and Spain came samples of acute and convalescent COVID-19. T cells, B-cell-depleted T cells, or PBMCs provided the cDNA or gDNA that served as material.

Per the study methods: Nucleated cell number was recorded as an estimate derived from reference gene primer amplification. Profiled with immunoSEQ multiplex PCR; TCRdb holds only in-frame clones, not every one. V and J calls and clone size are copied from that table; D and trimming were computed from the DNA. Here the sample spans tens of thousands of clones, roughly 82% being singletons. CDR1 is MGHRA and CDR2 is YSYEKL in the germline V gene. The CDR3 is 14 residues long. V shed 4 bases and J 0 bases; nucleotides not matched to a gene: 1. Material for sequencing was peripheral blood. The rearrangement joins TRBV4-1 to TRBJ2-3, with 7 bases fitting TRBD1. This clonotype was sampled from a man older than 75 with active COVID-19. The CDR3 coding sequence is TGCGCCAGCAGCCGGACAGGAAGCACAGATACGCAGTATTTT. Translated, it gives CASSRTGSTDTQYF.